A selection of T cell receptor beta chains follows, all from one sample in a study of cytomegalovirus exposure and HLA in healthy donors. The assay was immunoSEQ multiplex PCR, and TCRdb's table has in-frame clones only and misses some. The table lists approximately 93,000 clones. Source material: PBMCs. The receptors were gathered from a woman aged 30 to 39 in good health and CMV-seronegative. The CDR3 runs from the conserved cysteine through the conserved F or W. D genes are given only for firm matches.

TGTGCCAGCAGCTTTCCAGGGGATGGAAACACCATATATTTT CASSFPGDGNTIYF TRBJ1-3 NA TRBV5-6
TGTGCCAGCAGCCGGGGACAGGGATCGGGGGCCAACGTCCTGACTTTC CASSRGQGSGANVLTF TRBJ2-6 TRBD1 TRBV5-8
TGTGCCAGCAGTTTAGGGGCTAGCGGGACGAACAATGAGCAGTTCTTC CASSLGASGTNNEQFF TRBJ2-1 TRBD2 TRBV27
TGTGCCAGTAGTATGTGGGGACTACAAGAGACCCAGTACTTC CASSMWGLQETQYF TRBJ2-5 TRBD2 TRBV19
TGTGCCAGAAGCTTGGCACGGGATTTTGGGGAAAAACTGTTTTTT CARSLARDFGEKLFF TRBJ1-4 NA TRBV5-3
TGTGCCTGGAGTGCGACTAGCGGGGGATACAATGAGCAGTTCTTC CAWSATSGGYNEQFF TRBJ2-1 TRBD2 TRBV30
TGCGCCAGCAGCGTCACCCTAGCGGGACAGCAGTTCTTC CASSVTLAGQQFF TRBJ2-1 TRBD2 TRBV10-1
TGTGCCAGCAGCCCGGGACAGGGGGCGTTATTCACTGAAGCTTTCTTT CASSPGQGALFTEAFF TRBJ1-1 TRBD1 TRBV5-6
TGTGCCAGCAGCCGACTAGCGCGCACAGATACGCAGTATTTT CASSRLARTDTQYF TRBJ2-3 TRBD2 TRBV9
TGCGCCAGCAGCCACACTAGCGGGATTTCCTACAATGAGCAGTTCTTC CASSHTSGISYNEQFF TRBJ2-1 TRBD2 TRBV4-1
TGTGCCAGCAGCGTAGACCAGGGTTGGGCTGAAGCTTTCTTT CASSVDQGWAEAFF TRBJ1-1 NA TRBV9
TGTGCTAGCAGCTCCGACAAGAACACTGAAGCTTTCTTT CASSSDKNTEAFF TRBJ1-1 NA TRBV7-7
TGTGCCAGCTTTGGTAGCGGGGGGAATCGGGGCACAGATACGCAGTATTTT CASFGSGGNRGTDTQYF TRBJ2-3 TRBD2 TRBV7-8
TGTGCCTGGAGTGTACACAGCGGGGGGATCACAGATACGCAGTATTTT CAWSVHSGGITDTQYF TRBJ2-3 TRBD2 TRBV30
TGTGCCAGTAGTACGGACAGGGGAAACTACGAGCAGTACTTC CASSTDRGNYEQYF TRBJ2-7 TRBD1 TRBV19
TGTGCCAGCAGTTTCACCGCGGGACAGGGACCCGACGAGCAGTACTTC CASSFTAGQGPDEQYF TRBJ2-7 TRBD1 TRBV27
TGTGCCAGCAGGCCACGGGGGGCGGGCGACTCTGAAGCTTTCTTT CASRPRGAGDSEAFF TRBJ1-1 NA TRBV11-2